Listed here are 8 T cell receptor beta chains from one sample, sequenced in a study of T cell repertoires in cytomegalovirus infection. TCRdb fed the reads into MiXCR, producing one record per CDR3 protein. Among about 830,000 distinct CDR3 sequences listed, less than 35% were seen once. These receptors are not linked to any known antigen. This material consisted of cultured CD8+ T cells from PBMCs, taken from culture after CMV antigen stimulation. Receptors originate from a human donor in good health (CMV status not recorded). Some clones in this sample may be carry-over from other donors' samples.

Ten or more counts support this clonotype. J is TRBJ1-1 and V is TRBV12-3 or TRBV12-4; possibly TRBD1 for D (5 bases). Trimming left V 0 bases short and J 4 bases short, with 18 bases between. The CDR3 is made up of 17 amino acids. CDR3 amino acids: CASSLAGLGDMFTEAFF. The DNA of the CDR3 is TGTGCCAGCAGTTTAGCCGGGTTAGGGGATATGTTCACTGAAGCTTTCTTT.

About this clonotype itself: No conserved phenylalanine or tryptophan is present at the end of the CDR3, so a read error is the likely explanation. The chain joins TRBV7-6 to TRBJ2-3, with 9 bases identical to TRBD1. The CDR3 spans 15 residues. Germline values: CDR1 SGHVS, CDR2 FNYEAQ. The V and J ends lost 6 bases and 0 bases, in that order; junction bases with no gene match: 4. The CDR3 spells CASRGTGTSTDTQYL. For the CDR3, the DNA is TGTGCCAGCAGAGGGACAGGGACTAGCACAGATACGCAGTATCTT.

The chain joins TRBV24-1 to TRBJ1-4; no clear D. The CDR3 covers 16 residues. Germline V gives CDR1 KGHDR, CDR2 SFDVKD. V was pared by 4 bases and J by 12 bases, with 23 bases between. The CDR3 is CATSEVMGCGISELFF. The CDR3 DNA reads as TGTGCCACCAGTGAGGTTATGGGGTGTGGGATTTCGGAACTGTTTTTT.

This clonotype was counted only a few times. The chain has TRBV4-3 and TRBJ1-1; tentatively, D is TRBD1 (5 bases). V was trimmed by 0 bases and J by 5 bases, leaving 13 bases between them. Germline CDR1 is LGHNA and CDR2 is YSLEER. CDR3 length: 15 residues. DNA of the CDR3: TGCGCCAGCAGCCAAGATACAGGCCGGGTTACTGAAGCTTTCTTT. Encoded protein: CASSQDTGRVTEAFF.

J is TRBJ1-6 and V is TRBV6-2 or TRBV6-3; 9 positions agree with TRBD1. Germline-derived CDR1 and CDR2 are MNHEY and SVGEGT. After removal of 7 bases from V and 9 bases from J, the junction contained 7 bases not matched to a gene. This CDR3 contains 14 residues. The CDR3 is CASKVGTGFSPLHF. The CDR3 region has the DNA TGTGCCAGCAAGGTCGGGACAGGGTTTTCACCCCTCCACTTT.

In this sample, this clonotype turned up once. Written as DNA, the CDR3 is TGCGCCAGCAGCTTGGTCTGGGGGCGCACAGATACGCAGTATTTT. This translates into CASSLVWGRTDTQYF. The chain is built from TRBV5-1 and TRBJ2-3; perhaps TRBD1 as D (6 bases). V was cut by 0 bases and J by 1 base, with 9 bases left in between. The germline CDR1 and CDR2 sequences are SGHRS and YFSETQ. The CDR3 sequence is 15 residues long.

The genes are TRBV12-3 or TRBV12-4 and TRBJ2-3, with TRBD2 identical over 14 bases. V shed 7 bases, J shed 6 bases, and the junction held 6 bases outside the gene matches. This CDR3 has 15 residues. The CDR3 here is CASTGLAGDRDTQYF. In DNA, the CDR3 is TGTGCCAGCACGGGACTAGCGGGGGATAGGGATACGCAGTATTTT.

In this sample, this clonotype turned up many times. The chain has TRBV6-6 and TRBJ1-4; D is ambiguous. V lost 9 bases, J lost 7 bases, and 6 bases lay in between. The CDR3 covers 10 residues. CDR1 is MNHNY, CDR2 SVGAGI, per germline (reference sequence). The CDR3 region is CASMGEKLFF. DNA for the CDR3: TGTGCCAGTATGGGTGAAAAACTGTTTTTT.